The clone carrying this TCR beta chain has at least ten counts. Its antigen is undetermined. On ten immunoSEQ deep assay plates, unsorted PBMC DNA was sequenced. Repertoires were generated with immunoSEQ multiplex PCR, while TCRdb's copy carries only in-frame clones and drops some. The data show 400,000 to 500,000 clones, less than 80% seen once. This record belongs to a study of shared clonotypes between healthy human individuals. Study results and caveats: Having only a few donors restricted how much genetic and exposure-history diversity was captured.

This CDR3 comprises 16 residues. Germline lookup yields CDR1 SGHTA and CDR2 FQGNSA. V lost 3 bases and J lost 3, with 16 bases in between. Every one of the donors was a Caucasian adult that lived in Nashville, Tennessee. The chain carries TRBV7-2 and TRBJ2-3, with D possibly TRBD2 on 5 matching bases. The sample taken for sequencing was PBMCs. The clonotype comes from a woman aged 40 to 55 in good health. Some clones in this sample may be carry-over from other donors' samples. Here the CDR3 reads CASSFGPTTGTDTQYF. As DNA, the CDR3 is TGTGCCAGCAGCTTTGGCCCGACTACGGGGACAGATACGCAGTATTTT.